What follows describes a single T cell receptor beta chain. Its cognate antigen is unknown. The investigators amplified TCR beta CDR3 regions from RNA transcripts. With the HTBI primer set, the TCR CDR3 went through a first round of RT-PCR. TCRdb analysed the multiplex PCR reads with MiXCR anew, one entry per CDR3 protein. This sample yields about 640,000 distinct CDR3 sequences, of which 45% are seen a single time; under 8.5% belongs to the top ten. The sample is drawn from a study of T cells in Graves' hyperthyroidism and ophthalmopathy. The germline V gene encodes CDR1 SGHDT and CDR2 YYEEEE. The CDR3 runs 15 residues. Trimming removed 4 bases from V and 0 bases from J; junction bases left unmatched: 4. Study conclusions and caveats: Blood also carried most thyroid clonotypes expanded above 0.001.

V is TRBV5-6 and J is TRBJ2-5, with 9 bases aligning to TRBD2. This clonotype originated in an adult man with Graves' disease, either hyperthyroidism or ophthalmopathy (not recorded which). The source material was peripheral blood or thyroid tissue (not recorded which). The DNA of the CDR3 is TGTGCCAGCAGCCACGTAGCGGGAGACCAAGAGACCCAGTACTTC. Its translation: CASSHVAGDQETQYF.